This record covers a single T cell receptor (beta chain). This specimen belongs to a study of blood T cell repertoires in COVID-19. In the authors' methods: Reference gene primers were amplified, and this amplification served to estimate nucleated cell counts. Generated by immunoSEQ multiplex PCR, the TCRdb table keeps only in-frame clones and is missing some. V, J and clone size were drawn from that table, and D and trimming were deduced from the DNA. The table includes around 140,000 clones, about 85% detected once. This CDR3 has 15 amino acids. CDR1 and CDR2 (germline): MNHEY, SVGAGI. The V and J ends lost 6 bases and 6 bases, in that order; junction bases with no gene match: 13.

Sequenced material: PBMCs or T cells enriched from blood (not recorded which). The TCR sequence derives from a woman aged 35 to 49 who had been exposed to COVID-19. The chain is built from TRBV6-5 and TRBJ1-1; 7 nucleotides align to TRBD1. The CDR3 reads CASSSLGGHVPEAFF. CDR3 bases: TGTGCCAGCAGCTCTCTAGGGGGCCATGTCCCTGAAGCTTTCTTT.